The T cell receptor (beta chain) described here comes from a study of blood T cells in healthy people across ages. Study-wide findings and caveats: Getting older went along with TCR beta diversity per million T cells dropping roughly linearly.

Using a J-beta primer mix together with a sample-barcoded 5' primer, a second PCR was run for about 6 to 12 cycles. Every molecule of cDNA carried a tag from a template-switch adaptor with 12 random nucleotides. TCRdb itself ran the 5' RACE reads through MiXCR, one entry per CDR3 protein. The sample has under 2 million distinct CDR3 sequences; around 35% are singletons. Germline CDR1 reads MGHRA; CDR2 reads YSYEKL. V lost 1 base and J lost 9; bases outside the gene matches: 11. The CDR3 spans 16 residues. The sample holds a few counts of this clonotype. Antigen unknown. This TCR derives from a woman in her twenties or thirties in good health. The sequenced sample was blood. This rearrangement joins TRBV4-1 to TRBJ2-1; 8 positions agree with TRBD2. The CDR3 sequence: CASSQVWGREGPEQFF. The CDR3 nucleotides read TGCGCCAGCAGCCAAGTATGGGGACGGGAGGGCCCTGAGCAGTTCTTC.